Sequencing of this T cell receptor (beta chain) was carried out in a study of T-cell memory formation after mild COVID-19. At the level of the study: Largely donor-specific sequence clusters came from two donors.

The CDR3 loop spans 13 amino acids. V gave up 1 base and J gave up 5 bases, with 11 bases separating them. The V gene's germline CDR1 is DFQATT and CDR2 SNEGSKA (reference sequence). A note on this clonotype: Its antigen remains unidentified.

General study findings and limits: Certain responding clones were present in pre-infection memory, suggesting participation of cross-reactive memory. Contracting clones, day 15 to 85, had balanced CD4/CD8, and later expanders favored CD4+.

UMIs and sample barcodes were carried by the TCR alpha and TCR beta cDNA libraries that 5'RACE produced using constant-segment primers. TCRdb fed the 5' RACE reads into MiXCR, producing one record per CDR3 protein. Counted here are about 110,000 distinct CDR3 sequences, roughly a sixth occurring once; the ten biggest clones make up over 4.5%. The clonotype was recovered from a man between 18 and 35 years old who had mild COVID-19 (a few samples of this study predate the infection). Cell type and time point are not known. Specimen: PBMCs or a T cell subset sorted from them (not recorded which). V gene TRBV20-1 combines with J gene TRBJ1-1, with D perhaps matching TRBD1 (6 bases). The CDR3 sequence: CSARGGALTEAFF. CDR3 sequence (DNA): TGCAGTGCTAGAGGGGGGGCGCTTACTGAAGCTTTCTTT.